These 5 T cell receptor beta chains were all obtained from the same sample, sequenced in a study of cytomegalovirus exposure and HLA in healthy donors. PCR primers comprised 60 Vbeta and 13 Jbeta primers. The table came from immunoSEQ multiplex PCR; TCRdb's copy has only in-frame clones and leaves some out. The sample records about 300,000 clones, 75% to 90% being singletons. Sequenced material: PBMCs. Source of these receptors: a middle-aged man in good health and CMV-seropositive.

The chain links TRBV27 to TRBJ2-1; 8 bases fit TRBD2. The V gene end was trimmed by 0 bases and the J gene end by 5 bases; junction bases not matched to a gene: 6. CDR3 length: 16 residues. Germline CDR1 and CDR2: MNHEY and SMNVEV (reference sequence). In nucleotides, the CDR3 is TGTGCCAGCAGTTTATCCCCTCGACTAGCGAACAATGAGCAGTTCTTC. Encoded protein: CASSLSPRLANNEQFF.

V gene TRBV9 combines with J gene TRBJ2-7; 12 positions match TRBD2. The CDR3 is 17 amino acids. Losses at the gene ends were 5 bases for V and 2 bases for J; bases not matched to a gene: 11. Looked up from germline, CDR1 is SGDLS and CDR2 is YYNGEE. The CDR3 DNA sequence: TGTGCCAGCAGTCGAGGGACTAGCGGGCCTGATGCCTACGAGCAGTACTTC. Residues: CASSRGTSGPDAYEQYF.

This sequence joins TRBV18 and TRBJ2-7; 10 bases are shared with TRBD1. V was pared by 2 bases and J by 3 bases, with 7 bases of the junction left unmatched. This CDR3 spans 16 amino acids. In germline, CDR1 is KGHSH, CDR2 LQKENI. The CDR3 is CASSPMTGQGSYEQYF. As DNA, the CDR3 is TGTGCCAGCTCACCAATGACGGGACAGGGGAGCTACGAGCAGTACTTC.

The V and J genes are TRBV2 and TRBJ2-1; D is possibly TRBD2 (6 bases). This CDR3 has 12 residues. The germline V gene encodes CDR1 SNHLY and CDR2 FYNNEI. V dropped 10 bases and J dropped 2 bases, with 9 bases sitting between them. CDR3: CATRGTYNEQFF. The CDR3 coding sequence is TGTGCCACCCGGGGGACCTACAATGAGCAGTTCTTC.

The chain has TRBV2 and TRBJ2-3; possibly TRBD2 for D (5 bases). V lost 7 bases to trimming and J lost 2 bases, with 13 bases between them. The CDR3 sequence is 14 residues long. Germline values: CDR1 SNHLY, CDR2 FYNNEI. The CDR3 DNA sequence: TGTGCCAGCAACCCCAGCGGCAACACAGATACGCAGTATTTT. It translates to CASNPSGNTDTQYF.